The source of this TCR beta chain is a study of blood T cell repertoires in COVID-19. The V end lost 5 bases, the J end lost 7 bases, and 14 bases lay between the germline ends. This CDR3 is 13 amino acids long. Germline assignment: CDR1 MNHNY and CDR2 SVGAGI (reference sequence). Per the original methods: Estimation of nucleated cell counts was performed using reference gene primer amplification. TCRdb's table, derived via immunoSEQ multiplex PCR, lists solely in-frame clones and lacks some. Clone size and the V and J calls come from that table; the DNA yielded D and trimming. This sample yields 200,000 to 250,000 clones, of which almost 90% are seen a single time; less than 3.5% belongs to the top ten.

The receptor was derived from a woman aged 55-70 years with acute or convalescent COVID-19. This chain links TRBV6-6 with TRBJ1-2; D unclear. Sample: peripheral blood. CDR3 sequence: CASSDTDMGGYTF. The CDR3 DNA follows: TGTGCCAGCAGTGACACAGACATGGGTGGCTACACCTTC.